This TCR beta chain was obtained from a study of cytomegalovirus exposure and HLA in healthy donors. The CDR3 runs to 17 residues. V gave up 0 bases and J gave up 7 bases, with 22 bases separating them. The germline V gene encodes CDR1 SGHAT and CDR2 FQDESV (reference sequence). Separate from the approximately 700-subject first cohort was the approximately 110-subject validation cohort, to which the donors belonged. The assay was immunoSEQ multiplex PCR, and TCRdb's table has in-frame clones only and misses some. The sample carries 150,000 to 200,000 clones, over 80% recorded once. V and J are TRBV11-1 and TRBJ2-7; weak D call: TRBD2 (7 bases). The sequence was obtained from a man in his thirties or forties in good health and CMV-seropositive. Sequenced sample: PBMCs. This CDR3 reads CASSLARGAIGSWEQYF. The CDR3 bases are TGTGCCAGCAGCTTAGCTCGGGGGGCGATCGGCTCATGGGAGCAGTACTTC.